The sequence of this T cell receptor (beta chain) was determined in a study of T-cell reconstitution after alpha-beta-depleted transplantation in children. Unique molecular identifiers featured in how the TCRbeta library was prepared. MiXCR was run by TCRdb on the PCR reads, yielding one entry per CDR3 protein. The profile covers 300,000 to 400,000 distinct CDR3 sequences, with roughly 14% appearing a single time and roughly 4.3% taken by the ten largest. CDR3 length equals 15 residues. The ends were cut back, 0 bases at V and 4 bases at J, with 10 bases in the middle. Germline loops: CDR1 LGHNA, CDR2 YSLEER. This clonotype was recorded a few times.

The sequence was obtained from a human donor who donated a stem cell graft to a child with Fanconi anemia. The input for sequencing was PBMCs, taken from the stem cell graft. This chain joins TRBV4-3 and TRBJ1-5; D is uncertain. CDR3 amino acids: CASSQDQQWNQPQHF. CDR3 DNA: TGCGCCAGCAGCCAAGATCAGCAGTGGAATCAGCCCCAGCATTTT.